Following are 20 T cell receptor beta chains from one sample sequenced in a study of T cells expressing NK-cell markers (dated by TCRdb to 2018 to 2021). The library was obtained by 5' RACE. Sequenced on an Illumina HiSeq 2000. TCRdb reprocessed the reads and provides one entry for every CDR3 protein sequence; no DNA is given. This sample's clone table shows 200,000 to 300,000 distinct CDR3 sequences. The top ten constitute around 0.42% of the sample. Sequenced input: blood T cells: a sorted CD56 or NKG2C T cell subset, CD4+ or CD8+ T cells, or bulk PBMC T cells (not recorded which). These receptors all come from a man between 18 and 29 years old in good health. Donor details come from another sample of the same person, matched by shared clones.

The rearrangement joins TRBV7-9 to TRBJ1-5; the D call of TRBD1 rests on TCRdb alone, since no DNA is present to check it. Germline V lookup: CDR1 SEHNR, CDR2 FQNEAQ (reference sequence). CDR3 length equals 14 residues. This CDR3 is CASSRPGSDQPQHF.

The chain is built from TRBV11-2 and TRBJ2-2. CDR3 size: 15 residues. Per germline, CDR1 SGHAT and CDR2 FQNNGV. CDR3 loop: CASSMIRGNTGELFF.

The rearrangement links TRBV19 to TRBJ2-5. Germline values: CDR1 LNHDA, CDR2 SQIVND (reference sequence). The CDR3 spans 13 residues. The CDR3: CASSIARVETQYF.

V gene TRBV3-1 combines with J gene TRBJ2-2; TCRdb's D call of TRBD1 is untestable without DNA. Germline values: CDR1 LGHDT, CDR2 YNNKEL (reference sequence). This CDR3 has 16 residues. CDR3 amino acids: CASSLGTGGDTGELFF.

This chain links TRBV5-4 with TRBJ2-7. The CDR3 length is 11 residues. CDR1 is SGHNT and CDR2 is YYREEE in the germline V gene (reference sequence). The CDR3 spells CASGGAYEQYF. Looking up the rest from reference TRBV5-4 and TRBJ2-7 gives the full variable domain: ETGVTQSPTHLIKTRGQQVTLRCSSQSGHNTVSWYQQALGQGPQFIFQYYREEENGRGNFPPRFSGLQFPNYSSELNVNALELDDSALYLCASGGAYEQYFGPGTRLTVT.

This chain connects TRBV4-1 to TRBJ1-5. Germline V CDR1 and CDR2: MGHRA, YSYEKL. The length of the CDR3 is 15 residues. The CDR3: CASSQEVTGDQPQHF.

The rearrangement links TRBV5-1 to TRBJ2-5; no DNA is available, so the TRBD2 call from TCRdb remains unchecked. The CDR3 has 16 residues. Germline assignment: CDR1 SGHRS and CDR2 YFSETQ. The chain's CDR3 is CASTRLASGIQETQYF.

This chain links TRBV6-2 or TRBV6-3 with TRBJ2-7; there is no DNA to check the TCRdb D call of TRBD2. Germline CDR1 reads MNHEY; CDR2 reads SVGEGT. This CDR3 has 13 residues. The CDR3 here is CASRETTRYEQYF.

This rearrangement joins TRBV21-1 to TRBJ2-2; absent DNA, TCRdb's TRBD1 call cannot be checked. TRBV21-1 is marked as a pseudogene. This CDR3 is built from 16 residues. CDR3 loop: CASSKVTGGRTGELFF.

The rearrangement uses TRBV29-1 and TRBJ2-7; TCRdb's assignment of TRBD1 cannot be checked, as there is no DNA. This CDR3 is 13 amino acids long. Germline V gives CDR1 SQVTM, CDR2 ANQGSEA. The CDR3 here is CSAAGTLAYEQYF.

The chain couples TRBV12-3 or TRBV12-4 to TRBJ1-5; as DNA is missing, the TRBD1 call by TCRdb cannot be tested. The CDR3 has 15 residues. This chain's CDR3 is CASSRDRGGGQPQHF.

This CDR3 is CSARVGGTEAPLHF. The rearrangement uses TRBV20-1 and TRBJ1-6. The CDR3 runs to 14 residues. Germline V gene lookup returns CDR1 DFQATT and CDR2 SNEGSKA (reference sequence).

V is TRBV20-1 and J is TRBJ2-3; the TCRdb call, TRBD2, lacks DNA for checking. CDR1 DFQATT and CDR2 SNEGSKA come from the germline V gene (reference sequence). The CDR3 runs 14 residues. This CDR3 reads CSTFAREDIDTQYF.

This chain links TRBV24-1 with TRBJ2-1; TCRdb picks TRBD1, but there is no DNA to check that call. This CDR3 region has 14 residues. CDR1 KGHDR and CDR2 SFDVKD come from the germline V gene. CDR3 in amino acids: CATSDLPWTNEQFF.

The V call is TRBV2, the J call TRBJ1-6; there is no DNA to check the TCRdb D call of TRBD1. CDR1 SNHLY and CDR2 FYNNEI come from the germline V gene. The CDR3 has 14 amino acids. The CDR3 spells CASTTDRGNSPLHF.

CDR3 loop: CASSSGQGVSYEQYF. The chain has TRBV28 and TRBJ2-7; the D call from TCRdb, TRBD1, cannot be confirmed without DNA. Germline lookup yields CDR1 MDHEN and CDR2 SYDVKM. The CDR3 contains 15 residues. Supplemented by reference TRBV28 and TRBJ2-7, the full variable domain reads DVKVTQSSRYLVKRTGEKVFLECVQDMDHENMFWYRQDPGLGLRLIYFSYDVKMKEKGDIPEGYSVSREKKERFSLILESASTNQTSMYLCASSSGQGVSYEQYFGPGTRLTVT.

The chain has TRBV20-1 and TRBJ2-7; TCRdb calls TRBD2, which cannot be checked without DNA. Germline values: CDR1 DFQATT, CDR2 SNEGSKA (reference sequence). The CDR3 runs to 17 residues. CDR3 sequence reads: CSARQASGFISSYEQYF.

The chain has TRBV27 and TRBJ2-1; with no DNA, the TCRdb D assignment of TRBD2 cannot be verified. This CDR3 region has 19 residues. The germline CDR1 and CDR2 sequences are MNHEY and SMNVEV (reference sequence). The CDR3 reads CASSLGLAGGDRNGNEQFF.

V gene TRBV30 combines with J gene TRBJ2-1; TCRdb returns TRBD2, unconfirmable since there is no DNA. The CDR3 runs 14 residues. Germline-derived CDR1 and CDR2 are GTSNPN and SVGIG (reference sequence). The chain's CDR3 is CAFLRASGYNEQFF.

This chain connects TRBV4-3 to TRBJ1-2; TCRdb picks TRBD1, but there is no DNA to check that call. This CDR3 has 15 residues. The germline gives CDR1 LGHNA, CDR2 YSLEER. The CDR3 loop is CASSQSGTGLYGYTF.